This T cell receptor (beta chain) was captured in a study of neurological immune-mediated disorders. The cDNA was synthesized by means of template-switch 5'RACE, which was carried out with 10-nucleotide random UMIs. A single record per CDR3 protein comes from TCRdb applying MiXCR to the 5' RACE reads. The sample contains approximately 82,000 distinct CDR3 sequences, roughly 15% of which appear only once. V was clipped by 3 bases and J by 2 bases; unmatched bases: 3. Germline assignment: CDR1 SGHRS and CDR2 YFSETQ. CDR3 size: 15 residues. This clonotype was observed many times. What was sequenced was PBMCs. This TCR came from a woman in her 50s in good health. The chain is built from TRBV5-1 and TRBJ2-1, with 9 bases aligning to TRBD2. As DNA, the CDR3 is TGCGCCAGCAGCTCCCTAGCGGGGACCTACAATGAGCAGTTCTTC. Translation: CASSSLAGTYNEQFF.